This T cell receptor (beta chain) was retrieved from a study of blood T cell repertoires in COVID-19. About the research overall: PBMCs, B-cell-depleted T cells, or T cells provided the cDNA or gDNA that made up the material.

This clone appeared once. The V segment lost 5 bases and the J segment 4 bases; nucleotides outside the gene matches: 7. CDR3 length: 15 amino acids. Germline V gives CDR1 SGHNT, CDR2 YENEEA. Original methodology: Reference gene primer amplification gave nucleated cell count estimates. Profiling relied on immunoSEQ multiplex PCR, and the TCRdb table lists in-frame clones only, not all of them. V and J calls and clone size are those listed in that table; D and trimming were worked out from the DNA. The sample consists of more than 250,000 clones, approximately 89% of them appearing once. During active infection, Seattle patients enrolled and were then monitored through disease.

The J gene is TRBJ2-1, the V gene TRBV11-3; 8 bases align to TRBD2. This receptor was identified in a woman aged 25 to 39 with COVID-19, enrolled during active disease. The sequenced material came from peripheral blood. For the CDR3, the DNA is TGTGCCAGCAGCATCGCGGGGGGCTGGTACAATGAGCAGTTCTTC. Translating it yields CASSIAGGWYNEQFF.